Listed below are T cell receptor beta chains from one sample, sequenced in a study of T-cell reconstitution after alpha-beta-depleted transplantation in children. In TCRdb, the PCR reads were re-called with MiXCR into one record per CDR3 protein. The sample lists around 490,000 distinct CDR3 sequences, roughly 10% seen once, with around 13% in the top ten. The starting material was PBMCs, mostly from graft donor cells, obtained 180 days after TCRalphabeta/CD19-depleted stem cell transplant. Receptors were obtained from a female patient between 2 and 15 years old who had a stem cell transplant for aplastic anemia, so the T cells may come from the graft donor. CDR3s include the opening cysteine and the closing phenylalanine or tryptophan. D genes are given only for firm matches. Clone size appears in some rows only: once, few, many, or a class for an expanded clone.

v_call: TRBV21-1; j_call: TRBJ1-5; d_call: -; clone_size: few; cdr3_aa: CASSKARDRSQGNQPQHF; cdr3_nt: TGTGCCAGCAGCAAAGCTCGGGACAGGTCTCAAGGCAATCAGCCCCAGCATTTT
v_call: TRBV29-1; j_call: TRBJ1-2; d_call: -; clone_size: few; cdr3_aa: CSVHDPSYGYTF; cdr3_nt: TGCAGCGTTCATGATCCCTCCTATGGCTACACCTTC
v_call: TRBV28; j_call: TRBJ1-1; d_call: TRBD1; clone_size: few; cdr3_aa: CASSFPRDRGRNTEAFF; cdr3_nt: TGTGCCAGCAGTTTTCCCCGGGACAGAGGAAGGAACACTGAAGCTTTCTTT
v_call: TRBV7-6; j_call: TRBJ1-1; d_call: -; clone_size: -; cdr3_aa: CASSFGRGSEAFF; cdr3_nt: TGTGCCAGCAGCTTCGGAAGGGGATCGGAAGCTTTCTTT
v_call: TRBV2; j_call: TRBJ2-2; d_call: -; clone_size: -; cdr3_aa: CASILRGLVTGELFF; cdr3_nt: TGTGCCAGCATTCTCAGAGGGTTGGTCACCGGGGAGCTGTTTTTT
v_call: TRBV5-6; j_call: TRBJ2-3; d_call: -; clone_size: few; cdr3_aa: CASSANEDTQYF; cdr3_nt: TGTGCCAGCAGCGCGAACGAGGATACGCAGTATTTT
v_call: TRBV12-3/TRBV12-4; j_call: TRBJ2-7; d_call: TRBD2; clone_size: -; cdr3_aa: CASSLRTLLAGTYEQYF; cdr3_nt: TGTGCCAGCAGTTTACGAACTTTACTAGCGGGAACCTACGAGCAGTACTTC
v_call: TRBV4-3; j_call: TRBJ2-1; d_call: -; clone_size: many; cdr3_aa: CASSQPSRVNEQFF; cdr3_nt: TGCGCCAGCAGCCAGCCTTCCAGGGTCAATGAGCAGTTCTTC
v_call: TRBV19; j_call: TRBJ2-3; d_call: -; clone_size: -; cdr3_aa: CASSISVSTDTQYF; cdr3_nt: TGTGCCAGTAGTATCTCGGTGAGCACAGATACGCAGTATTTT
v_call: TRBV4-3; j_call: TRBJ2-1; d_call: TRBD2; clone_size: few; cdr3_aa: CASSQDVPSGYNEQFF; cdr3_nt: TGCGCCAGCAGCCAAGATGTGCCTAGCGGTTACAATGAGCAGTTCTTC
v_call: TRBV20-1; j_call: TRBJ2-2; d_call: -; clone_size: -; cdr3_aa: CSAQRSRGDTGELFF; cdr3_nt: TGCAGTGCTCAGAGATCCAGGGGAGACACCGGGGAGCTGTTTTTT
v_call: TRBV12-3/TRBV12-4; j_call: TRBJ2-6; d_call: TRBD2; clone_size: few; cdr3_aa: CASRPSGARSGANVLTF; cdr3_nt: TGTGCCAGCAGGCCTAGCGGGGCCCGCTCTGGGGCCAACGTCCTGACTTTC
v_call: TRBV29-1; j_call: TRBJ2-5; d_call: -; clone_size: few; cdr3_aa: CSAARETQYF; cdr3_nt: TGCAGCGCCGCGAGAGAGACCCAGTACTTC
v_call: TRBV5-1; j_call: TRBJ1-1; d_call: -; clone_size: -; cdr3_aa: CASSLAWGDTEAFF; cdr3_nt: TGCGCCAGCAGCTTGGCCTGGGGGGACACTGAAGCTTTCTTT
v_call: TRBV3-1; j_call: TRBJ2-2; d_call: -; clone_size: -; cdr3_aa: CASCQEGSYTGELFF; cdr3_nt: TGTGCCAGCTGCCAAGAGGGGAGTTACACCGGGGAGCTGTTTTTT
v_call: TRBV5-1; j_call: TRBJ2-3; d_call: TRBD2; clone_size: few; cdr3_aa: CASSLAFLAGAQRDTQYF; cdr3_nt: TGCGCCAGCAGCTTGGCCTTTTTAGCGGGAGCTCAGAGAGATACGCAGTATTTT
v_call: TRBV15; j_call: TRBJ2-4; d_call: -; clone_size: many; cdr3_aa: CATSRDLVVGGWGENIQYF; cdr3_nt: TGTGCCACCAGCAGAGATTTGGTCGTTGGCGGATGGGGCGAAAACATTCAGTACTTC
v_call: TRBV5-1; j_call: TRBJ2-7; d_call: TRBD2; clone_size: many; cdr3_aa: CASSPGGISYEQYF; cdr3_nt: TGCGCCAGCAGCCCGGGAGGCATCTCCTACGAGCAGTACTTC
v_call: TRBV11-2; j_call: TRBJ2-2; d_call: TRBD1; clone_size: few; cdr3_aa: CASTLTRNRGLHTGELFF; cdr3_nt: TGTGCCAGCACCCTTACCCGAAACAGGGGGCTTCACACCGGGGAGCTGTTTTTT
v_call: TRBV5-1; j_call: TRBJ1-1; d_call: -; clone_size: -; cdr3_aa: CASSLELTQNTEAFF; cdr3_nt: TGCGCCAGCAGCTTGGAGCTCACCCAGAACACTGAAGCTTTCTTT
v_call: TRBV6-2/TRBV6-3; j_call: TRBJ1-3; d_call: -; clone_size: -; cdr3_aa: CASSYGNRVSRWAGNTIYF; cdr3_nt: TGTGCCAGCAGCTACGGTAACAGGGTCTCGAGATGGGCCGGAAACACCATATATTTT
v_call: TRBV12-5; j_call: TRBJ2-1; d_call: -; clone_size: few; cdr3_aa: CASGLIRTYNEQFF; cdr3_nt: TGTGCTAGTGGTTTGATTCGGACCTACAATGAGCAGTTCTTC
v_call: TRBV12-3/TRBV12-4; j_call: TRBJ1-6; d_call: -; clone_size: few; cdr3_aa: CASSPGTGESPLHF; cdr3_nt: TGTGCCAGCAGTCCTGGGACGGGCGAATCACCCCTCCACTTT
v_call: TRBV24-1; j_call: TRBJ2-7; d_call: -; clone_size: -; cdr3_aa: CATSDAPGHEQYF; cdr3_nt: TGTGCCACCAGTGACGCACCGGGGCACGAGCAGTACTTC
v_call: TRBV20-1; j_call: TRBJ2-3; d_call: TRBD2; clone_size: many; cdr3_aa: CSARGTSGPTDTQYF; cdr3_nt: TGCAGTGCTAGGGGGACTAGCGGGCCCACAGATACGCAGTATTTT
v_call: TRBV18; j_call: TRBJ1-5; d_call: -; clone_size: few; cdr3_aa: CASSPRWNQPQHF; cdr3_nt: TGTGCCAGCTCACCACGTTGGAATCAGCCCCAGCATTTT
v_call: TRBV28; j_call: TRBJ2-5; d_call: -; clone_size: many; cdr3_aa: CASSLAGEGAETQYF; cdr3_nt: TGTGCCAGCAGTTTAGCGGGAGAGGGGGCAGAGACCCAGTACTTC
v_call: TRBV4-3; j_call: TRBJ2-2; d_call: -; clone_size: -; cdr3_aa: CASSQVESGELFF; cdr3_nt: TGCGCCAGCAGCCAAGTGGAGTCCGGGGAGCTGTTTTTT
v_call: TRBV29-1; j_call: TRBJ1-2; d_call: -; clone_size: few; cdr3_aa: CSAGGRGRDYGYTF; cdr3_nt: TGCAGCGCCGGAGGCCGGGGGCGCGACTATGGCTACACCTTC
v_call: TRBV12-3/TRBV12-4; j_call: TRBJ2-2; d_call: TRBD2; clone_size: few; cdr3_aa: CASSLWTRGTGELFF; cdr3_nt: TGTGCCAGCAGTTTATGGACTAGGGGCACCGGGGAGCTGTTTTTT
v_call: TRBV5-6; j_call: TRBJ2-3; d_call: TRBD1; clone_size: few; cdr3_aa: CASSLRTGLSDTQYF; cdr3_nt: TGTGCCAGCAGCTTGAGGACAGGGTTGTCAGATACGCAGTATTTT
v_call: TRBV5-1; j_call: TRBJ1-4; d_call: -; clone_size: -; cdr3_aa: CASSLGRGIEKLFF; cdr3_nt: TGCGCCAGCAGCTTGGGGCGGGGGATTGAAAAACTGTTTTTT
v_call: TRBV27; j_call: TRBJ2-5; d_call: TRBD2; clone_size: few; cdr3_aa: CASSTWTIAGGRETQYF; cdr3_nt: TGTGCCAGCAGTACCTGGACTATAGCGGGAGGTAGAGAGACCCAGTACTTC
v_call: TRBV7-2; j_call: TRBJ1-3; d_call: -; clone_size: -; cdr3_aa: CASSLAPDTIYF; cdr3_nt: TGTGCCAGCAGCTTAGCTCCGGACACCATATATTTT
v_call: TRBV7-9; j_call: TRBJ2-2; d_call: TRBD1; clone_size: -; cdr3_aa: CASSRRGQGGDTGELFF; cdr3_nt: TGTGCCAGCAGCCGACGGGGACAGGGAGGTGACACCGGGGAGCTGTTTTTT
v_call: TRBV28; j_call: TRBJ1-5; d_call: TRBD1; clone_size: -; cdr3_aa: CASSFAGTGGRRRPQHF; cdr3_nt: TGTGCCAGCAGTTTCGCCGGGACAGGGGGACGAAGGCGGCCCCAGCATTTT
v_call: TRBV5-1; j_call: TRBJ2-6; d_call: TRBD1; clone_size: -; cdr3_aa: CASSIDRGMPGANVLTF; cdr3_nt: TGCGCCAGCAGCATTGACAGGGGAATGCCTGGGGCCAACGTCCTGACTTTC
v_call: TRBV29-1; j_call: TRBJ1-2; d_call: TRBD1; clone_size: -; cdr3_aa: CSADRVSGYGYTF; cdr3_nt: TGCAGCGCTGACAGGGTGTCGGGCTATGGCTACACCTTC
v_call: TRBV6-5; j_call: TRBJ2-7; d_call: -; clone_size: few; cdr3_aa: CASSYPDYLKPYEQYF; cdr3_nt: TGTGCCAGCAGTTACCCCGACTATCTTAAACCCTACGAGCAGTACTTC
v_call: TRBV5-1; j_call: TRBJ2-1; d_call: -; clone_size: -; cdr3_aa: CASSLPAALEQFF; cdr3_nt: TGCGCCAGCAGCTTGCCGGCAGCCCTGGAGCAGTTCTTC
v_call: TRBV29-1; j_call: TRBJ1-1; d_call: -; clone_size: -; cdr3_aa: CSVGNRWGNTEAFF; cdr3_nt: TGCAGCGTTGGGAACAGGTGGGGGAACACTGAAGCTTTCTTT
v_call: TRBV4-1; j_call: TRBJ2-4; d_call: -; clone_size: few; cdr3_aa: CASSQDQATEAKNIQYF; cdr3_nt: TGCGCCAGCAGCCAAGATCAAGCTACAGAAGCCAAAAACATTCAGTACTTC
v_call: TRBV5-1; j_call: TRBJ2-1; d_call: -; clone_size: few; cdr3_aa: CASSTPGLGSYNEQFF; cdr3_nt: TGCGCCAGCAGCACTCCGGGGTTAGGCTCCTACAATGAGCAGTTCTTC
v_call: TRBV12-3/TRBV12-4; j_call: TRBJ2-3; d_call: -; clone_size: -; cdr3_aa: CASSTFPAFVGDTDTQYF; cdr3_nt: TGTGCCAGCAGTACCTTTCCAGCTTTCGTGGGAGACACAGATACGCAGTATTTT
v_call: TRBV18; j_call: TRBJ2-6; d_call: TRBD1; clone_size: -; cdr3_aa: CASSRWDRTPSGANVLTF; cdr3_nt: TGTGCCAGCTCACGCTGGGACAGGACTCCCTCTGGGGCCAACGTCCTGACTTTC
v_call: TRBV12-3/TRBV12-4; j_call: TRBJ2-7; d_call: TRBD2; clone_size: -; cdr3_aa: CASSDRGREGYEQYF; cdr3_nt: TGTGCCAGCAGCGACCGAGGGAGGGAGGGCTACGAGCAGTACTTC
v_call: TRBV14; j_call: TRBJ1-1; d_call: -; clone_size: few; cdr3_aa: CASSPLQSTNTEAFF; cdr3_nt: TGTGCCAGCAGCCCGCTACAGTCGACGAACACTGAAGCTTTCTTT
v_call: TRBV5-6; j_call: TRBJ2-2; d_call: -; clone_size: few; cdr3_aa: CASSPVMGGGRTGELFF; cdr3_nt: TGTGCCAGCAGCCCCGTCATGGGAGGGGGCAGGACCGGGGAGCTGTTTTTT
v_call: TRBV9; j_call: TRBJ1-2; d_call: -; clone_size: many; cdr3_aa: CASSPGDNGNTF; cdr3_nt: TGTGCCAGCAGCCCCGGGGACAACGGGAACACCTTC
v_call: TRBV18; j_call: TRBJ2-5; d_call: -; clone_size: many; cdr3_aa: CASSDQETQYF; cdr3_nt: TGTGCCAGCAGCGACCAAGAGACCCAGTACTTC
v_call: TRBV20-1; j_call: TRBJ2-3; d_call: TRBD2; clone_size: few; cdr3_aa: CSARERTSTTDTQYF; cdr3_nt: TGCAGTGCTAGAGAAAGGACTAGCACCACAGATACGCAGTATTTT